Listed here is a single TCR beta chain. The authors' processing: Nucleated cell number was recorded as an estimate derived from reference gene primer amplification. TCRdb keeps only in-frame clones here, not all; method: immunoSEQ multiplex PCR. V and J calls and clone size are copied from that table; D and trimming were computed from the DNA. The table shows 100,000 to 150,000 clones, with about 70% occurring only once. The data were taken from a study of blood T cell repertoires in COVID-19. Study at large: Sites in the United States, Italy and Spain provided acute and convalescent COVID-19 samples. PBMCs, B-cell-depleted T cells, or T cells provided the cDNA or gDNA that made up the material.

After removal of 5 bases from V and 3 bases from J, the junction contained 4 bases not matched to a gene. This CDR3 is 16 amino acids long. Germline CDR1 reads LNHDA; CDR2 reads SQIVND (reference sequence). This chain joins TRBV19 and TRBJ1-6; 10 nucleotides match TRBD1. Material for sequencing was peripheral blood. This sequence originates from a man aged 55 to 70 with acute or convalescent COVID-19. CDR3 residues: CASSPRTGGYNSPLHF. CDR3 DNA: TGTGCCAGTAGTCCCCGGACAGGGGGCTATAATTCACCCCTCCACTTT. Combining the CDR3 with reference TRBV19 and TRBJ1-6 gives the whole variable domain DGGITQSPKYLFRKEGQNVTLSCEQNLNHDAMYWYRQDPGQGLRLIYYSQIVNDFQKGDIAEGYSVSREKKESFPLTVTSAQKNPTAFYLCASSPRTGGYNSPLHFGNGTRLTVT.